This TCR beta chain is from a study of blood T cell repertoires in COVID-19. Study summary: Sites across the United States, Italy and Spain contributed samples from acute and convalescent COVID-19. PBMCs, B-cell-depleted T cells, or T cells provided the cDNA or gDNA that made up the material.

Original analysis: Reference gene primer amplification in the assay estimated nucleated cell counts. TCRdb keeps only in-frame clones here, not all; method: immunoSEQ multiplex PCR. The DNA gave D and trimming, while V, J and clone size come from that table. Here the sample spans around 150,000 clones, around nine tenths being singletons. There are a few counts of this clone. Trimming removed 6 bases from V and 2 bases from J, with 17 bases in between. Germline CDR1 MNHEY, CDR2 SMNVEV (reference sequence). The CDR3 loop spans 15 amino acids. The sequencing sample was made of peripheral blood. This receptor was obtained from a man between 50 and 59 years old with active or convalescent COVID-19. The V call is TRBV27, the J call TRBJ2-7, with a weak D call TRBD2 (7 bases). CDR3 nucleotide sequence: TGTGCCAGCAGCCCCAAGAGGGGGGGGGCCTACGAGCAGTACTTC. As protein: CASSPKRGGAYEQYF.